These 26 T cell receptor beta chains originate from one sample sequenced in a study of monozygotic twins with inflammatory bowel disease. TCRdb re-called the 5' RACE reads and catalogs CDR3 proteins one per entry, DNA excluded. The sample holds approximately 340,000 distinct CDR3 sequences. Sequencing was carried out using blood. The source of these receptors is a human donor with ulcerative colitis or Crohn's disease, or a healthy co-twin of an affected twin (not recorded which).

The rearrangement links TRBV4-1 to TRBJ2-7. The CDR3 has 13 amino acids. Germline CDR1 and CDR2: MGHRA and YSYEKL. CDR3 loop: CASSQDGFYEQYF.

V is TRBV27 and J is TRBJ2-7; TCRdb indicates TRBD1, and absent DNA this call remains unverified. The germline CDR1 and CDR2 sequences are MNHEY and SMNVEV (reference sequence). The CDR3 has 12 residues. The CDR3 is CASSDFTGEMYF.

The rearrangement links TRBV5-1 to TRBJ2-1; TCRdb's D gene call, TRBD2, goes unchecked for lack of DNA. Per germline, CDR1 SGHRS and CDR2 YFSETQ. CDR3 length: 15 amino acids. CDR3 residues: CASSLSGGNYNEQFF.

The chain combines TRBV11-2 with TRBJ2-7; absent DNA, TCRdb's TRBD2 call cannot be checked. CDR3 size: 12 residues. Per the germline V gene, CDR1 is SGHAT and CDR2 is FQNNGV. CDR3 residues: CASSFLGGEQYF.

V gene TRBV19 combines with J gene TRBJ2-2; TCRdb's assignment of TRBD1 cannot be checked, as there is no DNA. The CDR3 contains 15 residues. From germline, CDR1 is LNHDA and CDR2 SQIVND (reference sequence). CDR3: CASGAGQGATGELFF.

V usage is TRBV10-2 and J usage is TRBJ2-7; TCRdb proposes TRBD1, but this gene call is untestable without DNA. This CDR3 comprises 15 residues. Germline loops: CDR1 WSHSY, CDR2 SAAADI. The CDR3 loop is CASSELGGSSYEQYF.

CDR3 sequence: CSARPLAGGTHEQFF. The V call is TRBV20-1, the J call TRBJ2-1; no DNA is available, so the TRBD2 call from TCRdb remains unchecked. Per germline, CDR1 DFQATT and CDR2 SNEGSKA (reference sequence). The CDR3 has 15 residues.

The rearrangement links TRBV10-3 to TRBJ2-3; TCRdb selects TRBD2, and the lack of DNA leaves this call unchecked. Per the germline V gene, CDR1 is ENHRY and CDR2 is SYGVKD. CDR3 length equals 16 residues. Here the CDR3 reads CAITRGAGGPTDTQYF.

The rearrangement uses TRBV11-2 and TRBJ2-2. CDR1 is SGHAT, CDR2 FQNNGV, per germline. The CDR3 spans 12 residues. The chain's CDR3 is CASSLDIRELFF. Drawing the rest from reference TRBV11-2 and TRBJ2-2, the complete variable domain is EAGVAQSPRYKIIEKRQSVAFWCNPISGHATLYWYQQILGQGPKLLIQFQNNGVVDDSQLPKDRFSAERLKGVDSTLKIQPAKLEDSAVYLCASSLDIRELFFGEGSRLTVL.

This chain uses TRBV20-1 with TRBJ1-2. Germline CDR1 and CDR2: DFQATT and SNEGSKA (reference sequence). The CDR3 length is 13 residues. The CDR3 here is CSAIAASENGYTF.

V and J are TRBV20-1 and TRBJ1-1; TCRdb's D gene call, TRBD1, goes unchecked for lack of DNA. The CDR3 contains 12 residues. Germline V gene sequence: CDR1 DFQATT, CDR2 SNEGSKA (reference sequence). The CDR3 region is CSADRVNTEAFF.

The rearrangement links TRBV27 to TRBJ2-7. Germline V gene lookup returns CDR1 MNHEY and CDR2 SMNVEV (reference sequence). This CDR3 is built from 13 residues. The CDR3 here is CASSFGVLYEQYF.

This chain joins TRBV11-1 and TRBJ2-3; TCRdb indicates TRBD1, and absent DNA this call remains unverified. The V gene's germline CDR1 is SGHAT and CDR2 FQDESV (reference sequence). The CDR3 loop spans 19 amino acids. CDR3 region: CASSPRRDRQGAQGSTQYF. Full variable domain (outside the CDR3, taken from reference TRBV11-1 and TRBJ2-3): EAEVAQSPRYKITEKSQAVAFWCDPISGHATLYWYRQILGQGPELLVQFQDESVVDDSQLPKDRFSAERLKGVDSTLKIQPAELGDSAMYLCASSPRRDRQGAQGSTQYFGPGTRLTVL.

The chain uses TRBV5-4 and TRBJ1-6. CDR1 SGHNT and CDR2 YYREEE come from the germline V gene (reference sequence). CDR3 length: 15 residues. The CDR3 protein is CASSLMGSYNSPLHF. The full variable domain, its missing parts supplied by reference TRBV5-4 and TRBJ1-6, is ETGVTQSPTHLIKTRGQQVTLRCSSQSGHNTVSWYQQALGQGPQFIFQYYREEENGRGNFPPRFSGLQFPNYSSELNVNALELDDSALYLCASSLMGSYNSPLHFGNGTRLTVT.

The chain links TRBV20-1 to TRBJ2-1. Germline loops: CDR1 DFQATT, CDR2 SNEGSKA (reference sequence). The CDR3 is 12 residues long. The CDR3 spells CSETRRSNEQFF.

The chain has TRBV9 and TRBJ1-2; the D gene TCRdb calls, TRBD1, cannot be checked with no DNA. The CDR3 extends over 18 amino acids. Germline V CDR1 and CDR2: SGDLS, YYNGEE. The CDR3 reads CASSVDLNHQERGHGYTF.

This chain joins TRBV27 and TRBJ2-1. The CDR3 consists of 13 residues. From germline, CDR1 is MNHEY and CDR2 SMNVEV (reference sequence). The CDR3 protein is CASSPSSNNEQFF.

This sequence joins TRBV5-1 and TRBJ2-2; with no DNA, the TCRdb D assignment of TRBD1 cannot be verified. The CDR3 totals 15 residues. Per the germline V gene, CDR1 is SGHRS and CDR2 is YFSETQ. The CDR3 protein is CASSATGSGTGELFF.

V and J are TRBV20-1 and TRBJ1-1; TCRdb outputs TRBD1, but without DNA this stays unchecked. The CDR3 covers 15 residues. Germline lookup yields CDR1 DFQATT and CDR2 SNEGSKA (reference sequence). CDR3 sequence: CRPLDFRGVNTEAFF.

The chain couples TRBV29-1 to TRBJ2-1. Germline assignment: CDR1 SQVTM and CDR2 ANQGSEA. The CDR3 runs to 12 residues. The CDR3 loop is CSVAVIGFEQFF.

The chain uses TRBV20-1 and TRBJ2-7; TCRdb selects TRBD2, and the lack of DNA leaves this call unchecked. This CDR3 region has 17 residues. The germline CDR1 and CDR2 sequences are DFQATT and SNEGSKA (reference sequence). The CDR3 region is CSAPRLPGLAWVYEQYF.

The rearrangement joins TRBV4-1 to TRBJ1-2; with no DNA, the TCRdb D assignment of TRBD1 cannot be verified. CDR1 is MGHRA and CDR2 is YSYEKL in the germline V gene. This CDR3 is 16 amino acids long. The CDR3 sequence is CASSQIGGLTVHGYTF.

CDR3 in amino acids: CASSFDQGSRYEQYF. V gene TRBV5-1 combines with J gene TRBJ2-7; TCRdb's D gene call, TRBD1, goes unchecked for lack of DNA. Germline V gene lookup returns CDR1 SGHRS and CDR2 YFSETQ. The CDR3 length is 15 residues.

This chain connects TRBV18 to TRBJ2-7. From germline, CDR1 is KGHSH and CDR2 LQKENI. This CDR3 has 16 amino acids. The CDR3 protein is CASSPSQVRGSYEQYF.

The CDR3 is CSASRWESSYEQYF. This sequence joins TRBV20-1 and TRBJ2-7. The CDR3 has 14 residues. CDR1 DFQATT and CDR2 SNEGSKA come from the germline V gene (reference sequence).

The genes are TRBV11-2 and TRBJ2-4; TCRdb returns TRBD2, unconfirmable since there is no DNA. Germline V CDR1 and CDR2: SGHAT, FQNNGV. CDR3 length: 11 amino acids. The CDR3 region is CASSVAGFQYF.